The 19 T cell receptor beta chains below all came from one sample that was sequenced in a study of tumor-infiltrating lymphocytes in localized non-small cell lung cancer. Profiled with immunoSEQ multiplex PCR; TCRdb holds only in-frame clones, not every one. The data contain fewer than 20,000 clones, approximately 80% of them singletons. Sequencing was performed on uninvolved lung tissue not adjacent to the tumor. Source of these receptors: a human donor with non-small cell lung cancer.

CDR3: CASTPKAGGPDTQYF. The CDR3 DNA reads as TGTGCCAGCACCCCTAAAGCGGGAGGGCCAGATACGCAGTATTTT. The chain carries TRBV9 and TRBJ2-3, with 10 positions matching TRBD2. The J segment lost 4 bases and the V segment lost 6 bases, leaving 8 bases of the junction unmatched. The germline V gene has CDR1 SGDLS and CDR2 YYNGEE. The CDR3 length is 15 residues.

The CDR3 loop reads CASSELQGVIANYGYTF. DNA of the CDR3: TGTGCCAGCAGTGAGTTGCAGGGGGTAATAGCTAACTATGGCTACACCTTC. V usage is TRBV2 and J usage is TRBJ1-2, with 7 positions matching TRBD1. Germline V gene lookup returns CDR1 SNHLY and CDR2 FYNNEI. The ends lost 3 bases at V and 0 bases at J; junction bases unmatched: 10. The CDR3 extends over 17 amino acids.

This clone was seen a single time. V is TRBV5-1 and J is TRBJ2-5, with D possibly TRBD2 on 6 matching bases. CDR1 and CDR2 from the germline V gene are SGHRS and YFSETQ. The V end lost 1 base, the J end lost 3 bases, and 7 bases lay between the germline ends. There are 13 residues in the CDR3. This CDR3 reads CASSLTGEETQYF. In DNA form, the CDR3 reads TGCGCCAGCAGCTTGACGGGGGAAGAGACCCAGTACTTC.

This chain joins TRBV5-6 and TRBJ2-3; TRBD1 might be the D (6 bases). The CDR3 length is 16 residues. Between the trimmed V and J ends, which lost 4 bases and 0 bases, there was a span of 15 bases. Germline assignment: CDR1 SGHDT and CDR2 YYEEEE. The CDR3 DNA follows: TGTGCCAGCAGCCATCAGGGGACACCTAGCACAGATACGCAGTATTTT. This encodes CASSHQGTPSTDTQYF.

The rearrangement uses TRBV2 and TRBJ2-1; tentative D call: TRBD1 (5 bases). V dropped 6 bases and J dropped 0 bases, with 12 bases sitting between them. Germline lookup yields CDR1 SNHLY and CDR2 FYNNEI. The CDR3 consists of 15 residues. The CDR3 region has the DNA TGTGCCAGCAGACTACAGGAGAGCTCCTACAATGAGCAGTTCTTC. Translating gives CASRLQESSYNEQFF.

This rearrangement joins TRBV4-2 to TRBJ2-7; TRBD1 might be the D (5 bases). The germline gives CDR1 LGHNA, CDR2 YNFKEQ. Trimming shortened V by 2 bases and J by 1 base, and 12 bases separated the two germline ends. This CDR3 has 15 amino acids. The DNA of the CDR3 is TGTGCCAGCAGCCAATCCAGGGTAGCTTCCTACGAGCAGTACTTC. Its protein product is CASSQSRVASYEQYF.

V and J are TRBV5-1 and TRBJ1-2, with 9 bases matching TRBD1. Germline CDR1 and CDR2: SGHRS and YFSETQ. The CDR3 length is 14 residues. V trimming: 5 bases; J trimming: 2 bases; junction bases outside the gene matches: 4. The CDR3 nucleotides read TGCGCCAGCAGTCGGGACAGGGTCAACTATGGCTACACCTTC. It is translated as CASSRDRVNYGYTF. The whole variable domain, filled in from reference TRBV5-1 and TRBJ1-2, reads KAGVTQTPRYLIKTRGQQVTLSCSPISGHRSVSWYQQTPGQGLQFLFEYFSETQRNKGNFPGRFSGRQFSNSRSEMNVSTLELGDSALYLCASSRDRVNYGYTFGSGTRLTVV.

This clone was seen a few times. This chain uses TRBV7-2 with TRBJ2-1; no firm D call. The CDR3 loop spans 12 amino acids. Germline values: CDR1 SGHTA, CDR2 FQGNSA. Between the trimmed V and J ends, which lost 7 bases and 9 bases, there was a span of 13 bases. This chain's CDR3 is CASTFLLSEQFF. The CDR3 DNA reads as TGTGCCAGCACCTTCCTTTTGAGTGAGCAGTTCTTC.

The chain uses TRBV4-1 and TRBJ2-7; D is unresolved. There are 14 residues in the CDR3. V was pared by 0 bases and J by 2 bases, with 8 bases between. Germline V gene sequence: CDR1 MGHRA, CDR2 YSYEKL. CDR3 DNA: TGCGCCAGCAGCCAAGATACACGGGCCTACGAGCAGTACTTC. Protein: CASSQDTRAYEQYF.

For the CDR3, the DNA is TGTGCCAGCAGCTTGGCCAATCCTAGTCGGGCTTTCTTT. Protein: CASSLANPSRAFF. The chain joins TRBV5-5 to TRBJ1-1, with D uncertain. This CDR3 region has 13 residues. Germline CDR1 reads SGHKS; CDR2 reads YYEKEE (reference sequence). Between the trimmed V and J ends, which lost 0 bases and 11 bases, there was a span of 14 bases.

V usage is TRBV2 and J usage is TRBJ2-6, with 9 bases lining up with TRBD1. The CDR3 runs 17 residues. V lost 9 bases, J lost 1 base, and 10 bases stayed unmatched. CDR1 is SNHLY and CDR2 is FYNNEI in the germline V gene. CDR3 DNA sequence: TGTGCCAGTTTCGGTGGACAGGGGAGGTCTGGGGCCAACGTCCTGACTTTC. Translating it yields CASFGGQGRSGANVLTF.

The chain couples TRBV5-1 to TRBJ2-7; 10 bases fit TRBD2. CDR1 is SGHRS and CDR2 is YFSETQ in the germline V gene. The trim removed 2 bases at V and 2 bases at J, leaving 4 bases unmatched. The CDR3 runs 15 residues. The CDR3 nucleotides are TGCGCCAGCAGCTTACTAGCGGGATTGGCCTACGAGCAGTACTTC. Protein: CASSLLAGLAYEQYF. The complete variable domain, with remaining parts taken from reference TRBV5-1 and TRBJ2-7, reads KAGVTQTPRYLIKTRGQQVTLSCSPISGHRSVSWYQQTPGQGLQFLFEYFSETQRNKGNFPGRFSGRQFSNSRSEMNVSTLELGDSALYLCASSLLAGLAYEQYFGPGTRLTVT.

The chain is built from TRBV15 and TRBJ2-7, with TRBD1 as a possible D gene (6 bases). The germline gives CDR1 LNHNV, CDR2 YYDKDF (reference sequence). This CDR3 contains 15 residues. V lost 1 base to trimming and J lost 5 bases, with 15 bases between them. The CDR3 DNA reads as TGTGCCACCAGCAGAGCTCCACCGGGACACCACGAGCAGTACTTC. Translated, it gives CATSRAPPGHHEQYF.

This clone was seen only a few times. The chain links TRBV5-1 to TRBJ1-2; 8 nucleotides align to TRBD1. Germline assignment: CDR1 SGHRS and CDR2 YFSETQ. The CDR3 runs 14 residues. With V trimmed by 4 bases and J by 6 bases, 8 bases remained unmatched. In DNA form, the CDR3 reads TGCGCCAGCAGCCCCTGGACAGGGCAAGATGGCTACACCTTC. Translation gives CASSPWTGQDGYTF.

The rearrangement links TRBV6-5 to TRBJ1-1; D ambiguous. CDR1 and CDR2 from the germline V gene are MNHEY and SVGAGI. Trimming cost V 4 bases and J 2 bases, with 8 bases left between them. The CDR3 runs to 13 residues. The CDR3 region has the DNA TGTGCCAGCAGTTTGGCGTACAACACTGAAGCTTTCTTT. Residues: CASSLAYNTEAFF.

V and J are TRBV10-2 and TRBJ2-2, with a tentative D call TRBD2 (6 bases). The V end was cut by 3 bases, the J end by 3 bases, with 11 bases between. This CDR3 comprises 15 residues. CDR1 and CDR2 from the germline V gene are WSHSY and SAAADI. The CDR3 DNA is TGCGCCAGCAGTGACGGGAGAGTGTACACCGGGGAGCTGTTTTTT. Amino acid sequence: CASSDGRVYTGELFF.

The V and J genes are TRBV5-4 and TRBJ2-5; D remains ambiguous. The germline gives CDR1 SGHNT, CDR2 YYREEE (reference sequence). This CDR3 comprises 14 residues. V was trimmed by 4 bases and J by 2 bases, leaving 12 bases between them. The CDR3 is CASSLQELQETQYF. The DNA of the CDR3 is TGTGCCAGCAGCCTCCAGGAGCTTCAAGAGACCCAGTACTTC.

The table lists this clone with a count of one. The chain links TRBV6-6 to TRBJ2-6; D uncertain. The CDR3 loop spans 15 amino acids. The V and J ends lost 2 bases and 0 bases respectively, with 5 bases between them. Germline assignment: CDR1 MNHNY and CDR2 SVGAGI (reference sequence). CDR3 in amino acids: CASSYISSGANVLTF. The CDR3 bases are TGTGCCAGCAGTTACATCAGCTCTGGGGCCAACGTCCTGACTTTC.

This chain connects TRBV5-1 to TRBJ2-1, with 8 nucleotides matching TRBD1. The CDR3 has 15 amino acids. V shed 0 bases, J shed 7 bases, and the junction held 6 bases outside the gene matches. CDR1 and CDR2 (germline): SGHRS, YFSETQ. The CDR3 loop is CASSLVGQVGNEQFF. The DNA of the CDR3 is TGCGCCAGCAGCTTGGTGGGACAGGTGGGGAATGAGCAGTTCTTC.